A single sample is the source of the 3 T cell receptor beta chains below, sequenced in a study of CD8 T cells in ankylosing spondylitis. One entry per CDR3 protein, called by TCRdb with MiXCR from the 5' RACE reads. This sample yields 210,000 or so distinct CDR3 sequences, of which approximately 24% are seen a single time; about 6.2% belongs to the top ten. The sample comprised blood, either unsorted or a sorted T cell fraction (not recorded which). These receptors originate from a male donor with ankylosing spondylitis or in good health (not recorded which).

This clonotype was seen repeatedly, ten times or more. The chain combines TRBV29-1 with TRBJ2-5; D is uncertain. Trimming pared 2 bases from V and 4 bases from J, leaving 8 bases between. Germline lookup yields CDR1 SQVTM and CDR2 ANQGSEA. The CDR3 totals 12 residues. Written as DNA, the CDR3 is TGCAGCGTTGAACCGCGTACAGAGACCCAGTACTTC. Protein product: CSVEPRTETQYF.

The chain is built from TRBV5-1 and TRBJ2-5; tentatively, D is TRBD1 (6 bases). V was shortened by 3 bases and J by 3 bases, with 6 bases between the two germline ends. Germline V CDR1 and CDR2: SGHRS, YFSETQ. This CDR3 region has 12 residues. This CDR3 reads CASSWTEETQYF. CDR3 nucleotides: TGCGCCAGCAGCTGGACAGAAGAGACCCAGTACTTC.

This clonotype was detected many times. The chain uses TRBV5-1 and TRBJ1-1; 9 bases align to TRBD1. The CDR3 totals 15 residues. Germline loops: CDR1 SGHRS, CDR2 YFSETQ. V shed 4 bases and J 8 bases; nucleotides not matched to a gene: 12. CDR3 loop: CASSTPGQGMAEAFF. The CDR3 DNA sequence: TGCGCCAGCAGCACTCCGGGACAGGGTATGGCGGAAGCTTTCTTT.